Sequencing of this T cell receptor (beta chain) was carried out in a study of T cells in Graves' hyperthyroidism and ophthalmopathy. There are 15 residues in the CDR3. Trimming pared 1 base from V and 4 bases from J, leaving 14 bases between. From germline, CDR1 is MNHEY and CDR2 SMNVEV (reference sequence). Every diagnosis used clinical symptoms, serum thyroxine and TRAb, thyroid ultrasound and orbital computed tomography. PBMCs stemmed from 10 ml fresh peripheral blood. Amplification targeted TCR beta CDR3 regions from RNA transcripts. RT-PCR in the first round (using the HTBI primer set) targeted the TCR CDR3. One entry per CDR3 protein, called by TCRdb with MiXCR from the multiplex PCR reads. The sample lists about 560,000 distinct CDR3 sequences, about a sixth occurring once. This clonotype was counted ten times or more.

The sequencing input was blood. This clonotype was obtained from a woman aged 18 to 35 with Graves' hyperthyroidism. The chain links TRBV27 to TRBJ2-7; D gene uncertain. CDR3 DNA: TGTGCCAGCAGTTTATTCCAATTCGGGCGGTACGAGCAGTACTTC. Residues: CASSLFQFGRYEQYF.